These 29 T cell receptor beta chains originate from one sample sequenced in a study of identical twins. TCRdb reprocessed the 5' RACE reads via MiXCR and lists one record per CDR3 protein. The repertoire holds some 96,000 distinct CDR3 sequences, with about 6% as singletons. Sequenced material: memory T cells sorted from blood. The origin of the receptors is a woman between 45 and 60 years old in good health.

About this clonotype: Because the CDR3's place on the DNA is in doubt, the DNA is left out and the CDR3 is given as listed by TCRdb. This chain connects TRBV10-2 to TRBJ2-2. From germline, CDR1 is WSHSY and CDR2 SAAADI. From its first to its last residue, the CDR3 has 14 amino acids. The CDR3 region is CASSETDTGELFFF.

J is TRBJ1-1 and V is TRBV7-7; D is unclear. The CDR3 has 13 residues. CDR1 is SSHAT and CDR2 is FNYEAQ in the germline V gene (reference sequence). Deletions cut 1 base from V and 1 base from J, with 4 bases between. The DNA for the CDR3 is TGTGCCAGCAGCTTAGTAAAGAACACTGAAGCTTTCTTT. It codes for CASSLVKNTEAFF.

This clonotype was recorded a few times. The J gene is TRBJ2-3, the V gene TRBV7-9, with D unresolved. CDR1 and CDR2 (germline): SEHNR, FQNEAQ (reference sequence). Trimming took 1 base from V and 0 from J, leaving 5 bases between them. The CDR3 has 14 amino acids. The CDR3 loop is CASSLVGSTDTQYF. The CDR3 DNA reads TGTGCCAGCAGCTTAGTGGGTAGCACAGATACGCAGTATTTT. Together with reference TRBV7-9 and TRBJ2-3, the CDR3 gives the full variable domain: DTGVSQNPRHKITKRGQNVTFRCDPISEHNRLYWYRQTLGQGPEFLTYFQNEAQLEKSRLLSDRFSAERPKGSFSTLEIQRTEQGDSAMYLCASSLVGSTDTQYFGPGTRLTVL.

This clonotype was counted at least ten times. The chain recombines TRBV5-1 with TRBJ2-1, with a weak D call TRBD2 (5 bases). There are 17 residues in the CDR3. Between the trimmed V and J ends, which lost 4 bases and 4 bases, there was a span of 21 bases. Per germline, CDR1 SGHRS and CDR2 YFSETQ. The CDR3 loop is CASSPTEASNLYNEQFF. In nucleotides, the CDR3 is TGCGCCAGCAGCCCCACGGAGGCCTCCAACTTATACAATGAGCAGTTCTTC.

V is TRBV6-1 and J is TRBJ1-1; the match to TRBD1 covers 7 bases. J gave up 4 bases and V 6 bases, and 5 bases lay outside the gene matches. CDR1 and CDR2 (germline): MNHNS, SASEGT. There are 13 residues in the CDR3. The CDR3 sequence is CASSAQGGTEAFF. CDR3 nucleotide sequence: TGTGCCAGCAGCGCCCAGGGGGGCACTGAAGCTTTCTTT.

This clonotype occurred many times. The V gene is TRBV12-3 or TRBV12-4, the J gene TRBJ2-1, with 8 positions matching TRBD1. Unmatched junction bases numbered 12, after V lost 8 bases and J lost 9 bases. This CDR3 region has 14 residues. DNA of the CDR3: TGTGCCAGCGGCGGGACAGGTTTTGGTGCTGAGCAGTTCTTC. This codes for CASGGTGFGAEQFF.

This clonotype has a handful of counts. The chain carries TRBV21-1 and TRBJ2-7; TRBD2 is the table's D call and was not checked against the DNA. TRBV21-1 is an annotated pseudogene. The CDR3 has 12 amino acids. CDR3 in amino acids: CASSKGGPEQYV. For the CDR3, the DNA is TGTGCCAGCAGCAAAGGTGGCCCCGAGCAGTACGTC.

This clonotype was recorded many times. The chain uses TRBV29-1 and TRBJ1-1; maybe TRBD1 (6 bases). The CDR3 extends over 15 amino acids. Germline loops: CDR1 SQVTM, CDR2 ANQGSEA. The V end lost 7 bases, the J end lost 7 bases, and 25 bases lay between the germline ends. The CDR3 spells CSAILLGGLTDEAFF. CDR3 in DNA: TGCAGCGCTATTTTGTTAGGGGGATTAACAGATGAAGCTTTCTTT.

This clonotype was seen repeatedly, ten times or more. The chain uses TRBV4-1 and TRBJ1-1; D is perhaps TRBD1 (5 bases). V was clipped by 3 bases and J by 8 bases, with 25 bases between them. The CDR3 consists of 17 residues. Germline V gene data show CDR1 as MGHRA and CDR2 as YSYEKL. CDR3 sequence reads: CASSQLLISRGKREAFF. In DNA, the CDR3 is TGCGCCAGCAGCCAGCTCTTAATATCGAGGGGCAAGAGGGAAGCTTTCTTT.

The V call is TRBV19, the J call TRBJ1-1; tentatively, D is TRBD1 (5 bases). V shed 6 bases and J shed 0 bases, with 14 bases lying between them. Germline CDR1 and CDR2: LNHDA and SQIVND (reference sequence). This CDR3 has 15 amino acids. CDR3 in DNA: TGTGCCAGTAGACCAACGGGACTCATGAACACTGAAGCTTTCTTT. Amino acids: CASRPTGLMNTEAFF. Based on the CDR3 plus reference TRBV19 and TRBJ1-1, the full variable domain is DGGITQSPKYLFRKEGQNVTLSCEQNLNHDAMYWYRQDPGQGLRLIYYSQIVNDFQKGDIAEGYSVSREKKESFPLTVTSAQKNPTAFYLCASRPTGLMNTEAFFGQGTRLTVV.

This clonotype was found many times. V and J are TRBV4-1 and TRBJ2-3; 7 bases are a match to TRBD2. This CDR3 region has 15 residues. Germline V gives CDR1 MGHRA, CDR2 YSYEKL. The ends lost 8 bases at V and 0 bases at J; junction bases unmatched: 8. This CDR3 is CASGLLAASTDTQYF. The CDR3 DNA reads as TGCGCCAGCGGTCTCCTAGCGGCAAGCACAGATACGCAGTATTTT.

Ten or more counts support this clonotype. The CDR3 protein is CASRLPGLGNEQFF. In nucleotides, the CDR3 is TGTGCCAGCAGATTGCCGGGACTAGGGAATGAGCAGTTCTTC. The J gene is TRBJ2-1, the V gene TRBV11-1, with 8 bases fitting TRBD2. Germline trimming cut 6 bases from V and 7 bases from J; bases unmatched to any gene: 8. CDR3 length equals 14 residues. Germline V CDR1 and CDR2: SGHAT, FQDESV (reference sequence).

This clonotype occurred a few times. This CDR3 is CASSLALGTARLARNEQYF. DNA for the CDR3: TGTGCCAGCAGCTTAGCGCTTGGGACAGCGCGACTAGCGAGGAACGAGCAGTACTTC. The V call is TRBV7-2, the J call TRBJ2-7, with D possibly matching TRBD2 (8 bases). The CDR3 length is 19 residues. V lost 0 bases and J lost 5, with 26 bases in between. CDR1 and CDR2 (germline): SGHTA, FQGNSA.

This clonotype came up many times. The chain has TRBV5-5 and TRBJ2-7; D ambiguous. CDR3 length equals 15 residues. Germline V gene sequence: CDR1 SGHKS, CDR2 YYEKEE (reference sequence). The V gene lost 1 base and the J gene lost 5 bases, with 16 bases spanning the gap. The CDR3 sequence: CASSLRNRLGNEQYF. As DNA, the CDR3 is TGTGCCAGCAGCTTGCGTAATCGGCTGGGGAACGAGCAGTACTTC.

The CDR3 protein is CASSRPGQAYEQYF. Here the CDR3 DNA reads TGTGCCAGCAGCAGACCGGGACAGGCCTACGAGCAGTACTTC. V is TRBV6-5 and J is TRBJ2-7; 8 nucleotides agree with TRBD1. There are 14 residues in the CDR3. The V and J ends lost 6 bases and 2 bases, in that order; junction bases with no gene match: 6. The germline V gene has CDR1 MNHEY and CDR2 SVGAGI.

V gene TRBV5-1 combines with J gene TRBJ2-5; tentatively, D is TRBD2 (5 bases). V shed 0 bases and J shed 7 bases, with 10 bases lying between them. CDR3 length: 13 residues. Germline V lookup: CDR1 SGHRS, CDR2 YFSETQ. CDR3 bases: TGCGCCAGCAGCTTGGAGGGCAGCGGGACCCAGTACTTC. Its translation is CASSLEGSGTQYF.

The V call is TRBV5-1, the J call TRBJ1-1; TRBD1 matches at 7 bases. CDR1 is SGHRS and CDR2 is YFSETQ in the germline V gene. The CDR3 sequence is 15 residues long. The V segment lost 0 bases and the J segment 13 bases; nucleotides outside the gene matches: 15. The CDR3 nucleotides read TGCGCCAGCAGCTTGGATCCGGGACAGAAGTTAGGTTTTTTCTTT. It is translated as CASSLDPGQKLGFFF.

This clonotype has at least ten counts. V is TRBV5-1 and J is TRBJ2-7; the match to TRBD2 covers 13 bases. The germline V gene has CDR1 SGHRS and CDR2 YFSETQ. The V and J ends lost 7 bases and 4 bases, in that order; junction bases with no gene match: 5. This CDR3 has 14 amino acids. CDR3 sequence (DNA): TGCGCCAGCTCCCCGACTAGCGGGAGGTACGAGCAGTACTTC. Protein product: CASSPTSGRYEQYF.

Ten or more counts support this clonotype. The chain has TRBV27 and TRBJ2-3; D possibly uses TRBD1 or TRBD2 (6 bases each). V was shortened by 0 bases and J by 2 bases, with 12 bases between the two germline ends. The CDR3 has 16 residues. The V gene's germline CDR1 is MNHEY and CDR2 SMNVEV (reference sequence). DNA of the CDR3: TGTGCCAGCAGTTTATCGGGGGGCGGAACCACAGATACGCAGTATTTT. As protein: CASSLSGGGTTDTQYF.

This clonotype was seen a few times. The chain links TRBV20-1 to TRBJ2-7; 7 bases align to TRBD1. This CDR3 spans 14 amino acids. The V gene end was trimmed by 4 bases and the J gene end by 0 bases; junction bases not matched to a gene: 6. The V gene's germline CDR1 is DFQATT and CDR2 SNEGSKA (reference sequence). The CDR3 region has the DNA TGCAGTGCTACCCGGGACAGTAGCTCCTACGAGCAGTACTTC. Its protein is CSATRDSSSYEQYF.

This clonotype was seen ten or more times. DNA for the CDR3: TGTGCCAGTATGCCTGCCTATGAGCAGTTCTTC. Translating gives CASMPAYEQFF. This sequence joins TRBV2 and TRBJ2-1; D uncertain. This CDR3 contains 11 residues. CDR1 is SNHLY, CDR2 FYNNEI, per germline. Trimming removed 9 bases from V and 8 bases from J, with 11 bases in between.

The V and J genes are TRBV12-3 or TRBV12-4 and TRBJ1-1; possibly TRBD1 for D (5 bases). The V end lost 2 bases, the J end lost 11 bases, and 12 bases lay between the germline ends. The CDR3 loop spans 12 amino acids. CDR3 sequence (DNA): TGTGCCAGCAGTTTATCGACGGGGCGCGCTTTCTTT. Amino acids: CASSLSTGRAFF.

At least ten counts were recorded for this clonotype. V and J are TRBV5-1 and TRBJ2-3; TRBD2 matches at 7 bases. CDR3 size: 15 residues. Germline V lookup: CDR1 SGHRS, CDR2 YFSETQ. The V gene end was trimmed by 5 bases and the J gene end by 5 bases; junction bases not matched to a gene: 11. Written as DNA, the CDR3 is TGCGCCAGCAGAGAGACGGGAGGAAGGGGAGATACGCAGTATTTT. This encodes CASRETGGRGDTQYF.

As to this clonotype: A much bigger clone sits one base away, suggesting this may be a read error. The chain employs TRBV7-8 and TRBJ2-7, with no clear D. Germline assignment: CDR1 SGHVS and CDR2 FQNEAQ. CDR3 length: 11 amino acids. V was trimmed by 4 bases and J by 6 bases, leaving 7 bases between them. The CDR3 reads CASSSTSEQYF. In DNA form, the CDR3 reads TGTGCCAGCAGCTCGACCTCCGAGCAGTACTTC.

This clonotype was counted a few times. This chain uses TRBV6-1 with TRBJ2-7, with TRBD2 matching over 16 bases. The ends lost 3 bases at V and 3 bases at J; junction bases unmatched: 2. This CDR3 has 16 residues. Germline-derived CDR1 and CDR2 are MNHNS and SASEGT. The CDR3 sequence: CASSDGTSGRGYEQYV. The CDR3, as DNA: TGTGCCAGCAGTGACGGGACTAGCGGGAGGGGCTACGAGCAGTACGTC.

This clonotype was seen repeatedly, ten times or more. The V call is TRBV27, the J call TRBJ2-5, with D hard to call. Germline assignment: CDR1 MNHEY and CDR2 SMNVEV (reference sequence). V lost 3 bases, J lost 6 bases, and 8 bases lay in between. There are 12 residues in the CDR3. The CDR3, as DNA: TGTGCCAGCAGTTTTTGCAGGAAGACCCAGTACTTC. This encodes CASSFCRKTQYF.

This clonotype occurred many times. The V call is TRBV5-1, the J call TRBJ2-1; 12 bases align to TRBD2. With V trimmed by 0 bases and J by 7 bases, 11 bases remained unmatched. Germline CDR1 reads SGHRS; CDR2 reads YFSETQ. The CDR3 has 18 amino acids. CDR3 in DNA: TGCGCCAGCAGCTTGGAAGGGATGACTAGCGGGAGTATGAATGAGCAGTTCTTC. Encoded protein: CASSLEGMTSGSMNEQFF.

The chain combines TRBV6-5 with TRBJ1-2; D gene ambiguous. With 2 bases removed from V and 4 bases from J, the gap between germline ends came to 20 bases. Germline CDR1 reads MNHEY; CDR2 reads SVGAGI. The length of the CDR3 is 17 residues. CDR3 region: CASSYGRWRPEFYGYTF. In DNA form, the CDR3 reads TGTGCCAGCAGTTACGGTCGGTGGCGGCCGGAATTCTATGGCTACACCTTC.

The sample holds many counts of this clonotype. This chain joins TRBV24-1 and TRBJ2-7, with a tentative D call TRBD1 (6 bases). Germline V lookup: CDR1 KGHDR, CDR2 SFDVKD. V lost 7 bases and J 0 bases, leaving 12 bases between the germline ends. The length of the CDR3 is 14 residues. The CDR3 here is CATRDSESSYEQYV. The CDR3 nucleotides are TGTGCCACCAGGGACAGCGAGAGCTCCTACGAGCAGTACGTC.